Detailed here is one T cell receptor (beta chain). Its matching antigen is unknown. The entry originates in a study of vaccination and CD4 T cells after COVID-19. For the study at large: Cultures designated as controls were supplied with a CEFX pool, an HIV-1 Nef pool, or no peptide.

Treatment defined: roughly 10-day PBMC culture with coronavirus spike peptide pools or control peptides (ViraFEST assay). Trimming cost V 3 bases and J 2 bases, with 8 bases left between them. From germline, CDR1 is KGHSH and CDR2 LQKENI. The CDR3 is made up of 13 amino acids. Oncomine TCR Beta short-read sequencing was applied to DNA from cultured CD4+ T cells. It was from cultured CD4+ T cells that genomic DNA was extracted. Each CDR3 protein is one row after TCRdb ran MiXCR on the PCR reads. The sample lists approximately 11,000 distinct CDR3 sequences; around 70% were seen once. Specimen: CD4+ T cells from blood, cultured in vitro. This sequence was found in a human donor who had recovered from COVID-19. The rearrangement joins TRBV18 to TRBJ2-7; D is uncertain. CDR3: CASSPPDTYEQYF. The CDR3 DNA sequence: TGTGCCAGCTCACCTCCGGATACCTACGAGCAGTACTTC.